This T cell receptor beta chain is from a study of OX40 agonist ivuxolimab in advanced cancers. This clone was found once. Clones were sequenced by immunoSEQ multiplex PCR, and TCRdb holds only the in-frame ones, with some missing. The sample holds just under 75,000 clones, roughly 90% seen once. Sequenced here: CD4+ or CD8+ T cells sorted from blood, sampled in a trial of the OX40 agonist ivuxolimab. The sequence derives from an adult with an advanced solid tumor such as melanoma, head and neck, liver or kidney cancer.

CDR3 sequence: CASGAFGRRNTEAFF. CDR3 bases: TGTGCTAGTGGTGCGTTTGGGCGACGGAACACTGAAGCTTTCTTT. This rearrangement joins TRBV12-5 to TRBJ1-1; D is uncertain. Germline CDR1 and CDR2: LGHNT and FRNRAP. There are 15 residues in the CDR3. With 5 bases removed from V and 1 base from J, the gap between germline ends came to 14 bases.